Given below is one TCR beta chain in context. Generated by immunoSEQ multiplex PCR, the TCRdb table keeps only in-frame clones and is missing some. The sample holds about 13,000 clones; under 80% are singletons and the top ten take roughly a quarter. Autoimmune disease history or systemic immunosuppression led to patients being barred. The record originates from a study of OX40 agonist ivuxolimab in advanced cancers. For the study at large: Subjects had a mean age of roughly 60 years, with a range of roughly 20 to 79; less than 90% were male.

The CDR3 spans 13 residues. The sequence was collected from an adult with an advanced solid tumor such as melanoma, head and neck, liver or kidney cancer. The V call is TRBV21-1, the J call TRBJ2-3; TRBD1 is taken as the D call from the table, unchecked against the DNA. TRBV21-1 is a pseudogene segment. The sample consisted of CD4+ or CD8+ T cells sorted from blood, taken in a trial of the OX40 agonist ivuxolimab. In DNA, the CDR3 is TGTGCCAGCAGTTGGCAGGGCACAGATACGCAGTATTTT. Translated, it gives CASSWQGTDTQYF.